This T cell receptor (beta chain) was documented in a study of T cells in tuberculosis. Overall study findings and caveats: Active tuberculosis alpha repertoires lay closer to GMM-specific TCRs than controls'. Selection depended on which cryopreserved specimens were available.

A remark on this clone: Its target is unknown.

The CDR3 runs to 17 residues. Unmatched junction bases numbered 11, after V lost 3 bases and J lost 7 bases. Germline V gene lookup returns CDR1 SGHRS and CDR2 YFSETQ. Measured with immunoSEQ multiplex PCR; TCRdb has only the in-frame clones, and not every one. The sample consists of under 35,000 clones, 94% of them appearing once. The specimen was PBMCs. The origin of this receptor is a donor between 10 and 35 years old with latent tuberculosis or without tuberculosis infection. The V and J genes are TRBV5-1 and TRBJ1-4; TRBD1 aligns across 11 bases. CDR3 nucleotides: TGCGCCAGCAGCTGGACAGGGGGCATCTTAGTTGGTGAAAAACTGTTTTTT. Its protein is CASSWTGGILVGEKLFF.